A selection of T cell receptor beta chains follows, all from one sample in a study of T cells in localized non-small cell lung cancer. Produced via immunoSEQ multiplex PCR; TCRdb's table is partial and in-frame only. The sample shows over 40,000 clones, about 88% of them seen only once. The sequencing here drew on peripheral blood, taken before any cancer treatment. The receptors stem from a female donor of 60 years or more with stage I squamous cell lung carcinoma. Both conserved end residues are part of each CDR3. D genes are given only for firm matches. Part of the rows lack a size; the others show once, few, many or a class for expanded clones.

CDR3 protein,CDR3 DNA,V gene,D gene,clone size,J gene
CSVERGSSTDTQYF,TGCAGCGTTGAAAGGGGATCTAGCACAGATACGCAGTATTTT,TRBV29-1,.,.,TRBJ2-3
CAISDPAGARETQYF,TGTGCCATCAGTGATCCCGCAGGGGCCCGAGAGACCCAGTACTTC,TRBV10-3,.,.,TRBJ2-5
CASSLGQANTIYF,TGTGCCAGCAGCCTCGGACAGGCAAACACCATATATTTT,TRBV7-9,TRBD1,.,TRBJ1-3
CASSIDRNTGELFF,TGTGCCAGCTCGATAGACCGGAACACCGGGGAGCTGTTTTTT,TRBV18,.,.,TRBJ2-2
CASGLHRGGYTF,TGTGCTAGTGGTCTTCACAGGGGAGGCTACACCTTC,TRBV12-5,TRBD1,.,TRBJ1-2
CASSPPWGTEAFF,TGTGCCAGCTCACCACCGTGGGGGACTGAAGCTTTCTTT,TRBV18,.,.,TRBJ1-1
CASSLGEGTGELFF,TGTGCCAGCAGCTTGGGGGAGGGCACCGGGGAGCTGTTTTTT,TRBV7-7,TRBD2,.,TRBJ2-2
CASNGGSGGTDTQYF,TGTGCCAGCAACGGTGGGAGTGGGGGCACAGATACGCAGTATTTT,TRBV2,.,.,TRBJ2-3
CASSLDGGAGELFF,TGCGCCAGCAGCTTGGATGGGGGGGCCGGGGAGCTGTTTTTT,TRBV5-1,TRBD2,.,TRBJ2-2
CASSGDRGGYEQYF,TGTGCCAGCAGCGGCGACAGGGGGGGCTACGAGCAGTACTTC,TRBV7-2,TRBD1,.,TRBJ2-7
CASSFGTYNSPLHF,TGTGCCAGCAGCTTCGGGACCTATAATTCACCCCTCCACTTT,TRBV7-8,.,.,TRBJ1-6
CASSLRTGVSTDTQYF,TGTGCCAGCAGCTTGCGGACAGGGGTGAGCACAGATACGCAGTATTTT,TRBV5-6,TRBD1,.,TRBJ2-3
CASSRDRGADTQYF,TGTGCCAGCAGCCGGGACAGGGGTGCAGATACGCAGTATTTT,TRBV5-4,TRBD1,.,TRBJ2-3
CASSLVGGEGNTEAFF,TGCGCCAGCAGCTTGGTTGGGGGCGAGGGGAACACTGAAGCTTTCTTT,TRBV5-1,.,.,TRBJ1-1
CASSRAQAKGSPLHF,TGCGCCAGCAGCCGGGCACAGGCGAAGGGTTCACCCCTCCACTTT,TRBV4-3,.,.,TRBJ1-6
CASSLDGGRGADEQFF,TGTGCCAGCAGCTTAGATGGCGGGAGAGGCGCGGATGAGCAGTTCTTC,TRBV11-3,TRBD2,.,TRBJ2-1
CASSERTDTQYF,TGCGCCAGCTCGGAACGAACAGATACGCAGTATTTT,TRBV5-1,.,.,TRBJ2-3
CASSLGSGTAYGYTF,TGTGCCAGCAGCTTAGGGTCCGGGACAGCATATGGCTACACCTTC,TRBV11-2,TRBD1,once,TRBJ1-2
CASSPRTSGPSYEQYF,TGCGCCAGCAGCCCGAGGACTAGCGGACCGTCCTACGAGCAGTACTTC,TRBV5-1,TRBD2,.,TRBJ2-7
CASSVGGVGEEQYF,TGTGCCAGCAGCGTGGGAGGGGTCGGTGAGGAGCAGTACTTC,TRBV9,TRBD2,once,TRBJ2-7
CASSLSQGRLNYGYTF,TGCGCCAGCAGCTTGTCACAGGGCAGGTTAAACTATGGCTACACCTTC,TRBV5-1,.,.,TRBJ1-2
CASSQTGTGINYGYTF,TGCGCCAGCAGCCAAACCGGGACAGGGATTAACTATGGCTACACCTTC,TRBV4-1,TRBD1,.,TRBJ1-2
CASSPRTGRYNEQFF,TGTGCCAGCAGCCCCCGGACGGGACGCTACAATGAGCAGTTCTTC,TRBV9,.,.,TRBJ2-1
CASSWAQGETQYF,TGTGCCAGCAGCTGGGCCCAGGGAGAGACCCAGTACTTC,TRBV5-4,.,.,TRBJ2-5
CASSLSFLGQGYEQYF,TGCGCCAGCAGCCTGTCCTTTTTGGGACAGGGCTACGAGCAGTACTTC,TRBV5-1,TRBD1,.,TRBJ2-7
CASGLALWTSGTYEQYF,TGTGCTAGTGGTTTGGCCTTGTGGACTAGCGGAACCTACGAGCAGTACTTC,TRBV12-5,TRBD2,.,TRBJ2-7
CASSRWAGGGNEQFF,TGTGCCAGCTCAAGGTGGGCGGGAGGGGGGAATGAGCAGTTCTTC,TRBV18,TRBD2,once,TRBJ2-1
CAWSVRGGTNYGYTF,TGTGCCTGGAGTGTACGAGGGGGTACCAACTATGGCTACACCTTC,TRBV30,.,.,TRBJ1-2
CASSQDLEQGGDEQYF,TGTGCCAGCAGCCAAGATCTCGAACAGGGTGGCGACGAGCAGTACTTC,TRBV4-2,.,.,TRBJ2-7
CASRLGHLMNTEAFF,TGTGCCAGTAGATTAGGCCACCTCATGAACACTGAAGCTTTCTTT,TRBV19,.,.,TRBJ1-1
CASSPGGQRTQSTDTQYF,TGTGCCAGCTCACCTGGAGGACAGAGAACGCAGAGCACAGATACGCAGTATTTT,TRBV18,.,.,TRBJ2-3
CASSLGLNNEQFF,TGTGCCAGCAGCCTAGGTTTAAACAATGAGCAGTTCTTC,TRBV7-2,.,once,TRBJ2-1
CASSQDLGGTEAFF,TGCGCCAGCAGCCAAGATTTAGGGGGAACTGAAGCTTTCTTT,TRBV4-3,.,.,TRBJ1-1
CASSQELAGGRTDTQYF,TGCGCCAGCAGCCAAGAACTAGCGGGAGGGCGCACAGATACGCAGTATTTT,TRBV4-3,TRBD2,.,TRBJ2-3
CASSLDLAGGPGTQYF,TGTGCCAGCAGCTTAGATCTAGCGGGAGGGCCGGGGACCCAGTACTTC,TRBV7-2,TRBD2,once,TRBJ2-5
CASSLKRGVQETQYF,TGTGCCAGCAGCTTAAAGCGGGGGGTCCAAGAGACCCAGTACTTC,TRBV7-3,TRBD2,.,TRBJ2-5
CASSLTSGRANEQFF,TGTGCCAGCAGCCTCACTAGCGGGAGGGCCAATGAGCAGTTCTTC,TRBV11-2,TRBD2,.,TRBJ2-1
CASSLIGQEIVYGYTF,TGTGCCAGCAGCCTTATCGGACAGGAAATAGTTTATGGCTACACCTTC,TRBV5-8,TRBD1,.,TRBJ1-2
CASTGTSAADTQYF,TGTGCCAGTACTGGGACTAGCGCCGCAGATACGCAGTATTTT,TRBV19,TRBD2,.,TRBJ2-3
CASSYAGESGEKLFF,TGTGCCAGCAGTTACGCAGGCGAGTCGGGGGAAAAACTGTTTTTT,TRBV6-6,.,.,TRBJ1-4
CASSQESIYTEAFF,TGTGCCAGCAGCCAAGAATCCATTTACACTGAAGCTTTCTTT,TRBV14,.,.,TRBJ1-1
CASSVGEPGNTIYF,TGTGCCAGCAGCGTCGGAGAACCTGGAAACACCATATATTTT,TRBV9,.,.,TRBJ1-3
CASSVTADSGNTIYF,TGCGCCAGCAGTGTGACGGCCGACTCTGGAAACACCATATATTTT,TRBV10-2,.,once,TRBJ1-3
CASSIGLAGGGEQYF,TGCGCCAGCAGCATTGGACTAGCGGGAGGGGGCGAGCAGTACTTC,TRBV5-1,TRBD2,.,TRBJ2-7
CASSMRQGASDTQYF,TGTGCCAGTAGTATGCGACAGGGGGCATCAGATACGCAGTATTTT,TRBV19,TRBD1,once,TRBJ2-3
CASKECGNEQFF,TGTGCCAGCAAAGAGTGCGGAAATGAGCAGTTCTTC,TRBV6-5,.,.,TRBJ2-1
CATDGGRGYPYEQYF,TGTGCCACCGACGGTGGTAGGGGCTACCCCTACGAGCAGTACTTC,TRBV19,.,.,TRBJ2-7
CASSLAGGSSYNEQFF,TGCGCCAGCAGCTTGGCTGGCGGGAGCTCCTACAATGAGCAGTTCTTC,TRBV5-1,TRBD2,.,TRBJ2-1
CASSPIGGMETQYF,TGTGCCAGCAGCCCGATTGGGGGGATGGAGACCCAGTACTTC,TRBV7-6,.,.,TRBJ2-5
CASSLDRYSGNTIYF,TGTGCCAGCAGCTTGGACAGATACTCTGGAAACACCATATATTTT,TRBV5-6,.,.,TRBJ1-3
CASSHVTEYNEQFF,TGCGCCAGCAGCCATGTCACTGAGTACAATGAGCAGTTCTTC,TRBV4-3,.,.,TRBJ2-1
CASSALNSPSYNEQFF,TGCGCCAGCAGCGCGCTGAATAGCCCCTCCTACAATGAGCAGTTCTTC,TRBV5-1,.,.,TRBJ2-1
CASSVGNGDQPQHF,TGTGCCAGCAGCGTAGGGAACGGTGATCAGCCCCAGCATTTT,TRBV9,.,once,TRBJ1-5
CASSTSGTHTDTQYF,TGCGCCAGCAGCACCTCCGGGACCCACACAGATACGCAGTATTTT,TRBV5-1,.,.,TRBJ2-3
CASSWIPGQSFEQYF,TGTGCCAGCAGCTGGATCCCGGGACAGTCCTTCGAGCAGTACTTC,TRBV5-4,TRBD1,.,TRBJ2-7
CASSRRGQDEQYF,TGTGCCAGTAGTCGCAGGGGGCAGGACGAGCAGTACTTC,TRBV19,TRBD1,.,TRBJ2-7
CASSYRGTQGHNEQFF,TGTGCCAGCAGCTACAGGGGGACCCAGGGACACAATGAGCAGTTCTTC,TRBV7-3,TRBD1,.,TRBJ2-1
CAWRYTPSLAGVGEQFF,TGTGCCTGGAGATACACGCCCTCCCTAGCGGGAGTGGGGGAGCAGTTCTTC,TRBV30,TRBD2,once,TRBJ2-1
CASSQESWTGSYEQYF,TGTGCCAGCAGCCAAGAGTCGTGGACAGGAAGCTACGAGCAGTACTTC,TRBV14,TRBD1,.,TRBJ2-7